This TCR beta chain was captured in a study of T cell responses to AZD1222 COVID-19 vaccine. Regarding the study as a whole: Unmutated variant regions are reportedly the target of nearly half of TCRs that are spike-specific. Possibly, clonal diversity was underestimated; donors were largely white British and included more females.

Second-dose groups at about 4 or about 12 weeks were pooled. As for this clone: Antigen: not known.

Produced via immunoSEQ multiplex PCR; TCRdb's table is partial and in-frame only. The sample yields around 130,000 clones, approximately 91% seen once. CDR3 length equals 14 residues. Trimming removed 2 bases at V and 6 bases at J, with 13 bases between. Germline CDR1 reads MNHEY; CDR2 reads SVGAGI. The chain carries TRBV6-5 and TRBJ1-2, with D maybe TRBD1 (5 bases). Material: peripheral blood, obtained 28 days after the second AZD1222 dose. The clonotype originates from an adult who received the AZD1222 COVID-19 vaccine. CDR3 sequence: CASSYIGREDGYTF. The CDR3 region has the DNA TGTGCCAGCAGTTACATTGGCAGGGAGGATGGCTACACCTTC.